This section outlines one T cell receptor beta chain sequence together with its context. What it binds is unknown. The junction departs from the called germline gene at one end, perhaps through a read error. Assembly of TCR beta libraries relied on iRepertoire HTBI primers together with Arm-PCR of CDR3 regions. Original methodology: The identification of 55 to 70 TRBV and approximately 13 TRBJ segments was made across samples. TCRdb re-called the multiplex PCR reads with MiXCR, one entry per CDR3 protein. These V and J calls rely on TCRdb rather than the paper's analysis. The sample shows a few hundred thousand distinct CDR3 sequences, around 20% of them seen only once. Indicated time point: newly diagnosed GD, antithyroid drugs for less than 3 months. The TCR library was made from RNA extracted from PBMCs. Graves' disease diagnosis relied on American Thyroid Association guidelines. From germline, CDR1 is SGHAT and CDR2 FQNNGV. The CDR3 runs 18 residues.

The data were obtained in a study of regulatory T cells in long-lasting Graves disease. Whole-study findings and limits: Lower TCR diversity characterized persistent Graves' patients relative to newly diagnosed patients. Gene preferences differed: TRBV28, TRBJ1-2, TRBJ2-5 in persistent cases.

The sequenced sample was peripheral blood mononuclear cells (PBMCs), obtained at new diagnosis, from a patient treated with antithyroid drugs. The genes are TRBV11-2 and TRBJ2-5; D perhaps matches TRBD2 (6 bases). The TCR was taken from a female donor with Graves disease. The CDR3 here is CASSVDEGGRSRLETQYF. The CDR3, as DNA: TGTGCCAGCAGCGTAGATGAGGGAGGACGCAGCCGATTGGAGACCCAGTACTTC.